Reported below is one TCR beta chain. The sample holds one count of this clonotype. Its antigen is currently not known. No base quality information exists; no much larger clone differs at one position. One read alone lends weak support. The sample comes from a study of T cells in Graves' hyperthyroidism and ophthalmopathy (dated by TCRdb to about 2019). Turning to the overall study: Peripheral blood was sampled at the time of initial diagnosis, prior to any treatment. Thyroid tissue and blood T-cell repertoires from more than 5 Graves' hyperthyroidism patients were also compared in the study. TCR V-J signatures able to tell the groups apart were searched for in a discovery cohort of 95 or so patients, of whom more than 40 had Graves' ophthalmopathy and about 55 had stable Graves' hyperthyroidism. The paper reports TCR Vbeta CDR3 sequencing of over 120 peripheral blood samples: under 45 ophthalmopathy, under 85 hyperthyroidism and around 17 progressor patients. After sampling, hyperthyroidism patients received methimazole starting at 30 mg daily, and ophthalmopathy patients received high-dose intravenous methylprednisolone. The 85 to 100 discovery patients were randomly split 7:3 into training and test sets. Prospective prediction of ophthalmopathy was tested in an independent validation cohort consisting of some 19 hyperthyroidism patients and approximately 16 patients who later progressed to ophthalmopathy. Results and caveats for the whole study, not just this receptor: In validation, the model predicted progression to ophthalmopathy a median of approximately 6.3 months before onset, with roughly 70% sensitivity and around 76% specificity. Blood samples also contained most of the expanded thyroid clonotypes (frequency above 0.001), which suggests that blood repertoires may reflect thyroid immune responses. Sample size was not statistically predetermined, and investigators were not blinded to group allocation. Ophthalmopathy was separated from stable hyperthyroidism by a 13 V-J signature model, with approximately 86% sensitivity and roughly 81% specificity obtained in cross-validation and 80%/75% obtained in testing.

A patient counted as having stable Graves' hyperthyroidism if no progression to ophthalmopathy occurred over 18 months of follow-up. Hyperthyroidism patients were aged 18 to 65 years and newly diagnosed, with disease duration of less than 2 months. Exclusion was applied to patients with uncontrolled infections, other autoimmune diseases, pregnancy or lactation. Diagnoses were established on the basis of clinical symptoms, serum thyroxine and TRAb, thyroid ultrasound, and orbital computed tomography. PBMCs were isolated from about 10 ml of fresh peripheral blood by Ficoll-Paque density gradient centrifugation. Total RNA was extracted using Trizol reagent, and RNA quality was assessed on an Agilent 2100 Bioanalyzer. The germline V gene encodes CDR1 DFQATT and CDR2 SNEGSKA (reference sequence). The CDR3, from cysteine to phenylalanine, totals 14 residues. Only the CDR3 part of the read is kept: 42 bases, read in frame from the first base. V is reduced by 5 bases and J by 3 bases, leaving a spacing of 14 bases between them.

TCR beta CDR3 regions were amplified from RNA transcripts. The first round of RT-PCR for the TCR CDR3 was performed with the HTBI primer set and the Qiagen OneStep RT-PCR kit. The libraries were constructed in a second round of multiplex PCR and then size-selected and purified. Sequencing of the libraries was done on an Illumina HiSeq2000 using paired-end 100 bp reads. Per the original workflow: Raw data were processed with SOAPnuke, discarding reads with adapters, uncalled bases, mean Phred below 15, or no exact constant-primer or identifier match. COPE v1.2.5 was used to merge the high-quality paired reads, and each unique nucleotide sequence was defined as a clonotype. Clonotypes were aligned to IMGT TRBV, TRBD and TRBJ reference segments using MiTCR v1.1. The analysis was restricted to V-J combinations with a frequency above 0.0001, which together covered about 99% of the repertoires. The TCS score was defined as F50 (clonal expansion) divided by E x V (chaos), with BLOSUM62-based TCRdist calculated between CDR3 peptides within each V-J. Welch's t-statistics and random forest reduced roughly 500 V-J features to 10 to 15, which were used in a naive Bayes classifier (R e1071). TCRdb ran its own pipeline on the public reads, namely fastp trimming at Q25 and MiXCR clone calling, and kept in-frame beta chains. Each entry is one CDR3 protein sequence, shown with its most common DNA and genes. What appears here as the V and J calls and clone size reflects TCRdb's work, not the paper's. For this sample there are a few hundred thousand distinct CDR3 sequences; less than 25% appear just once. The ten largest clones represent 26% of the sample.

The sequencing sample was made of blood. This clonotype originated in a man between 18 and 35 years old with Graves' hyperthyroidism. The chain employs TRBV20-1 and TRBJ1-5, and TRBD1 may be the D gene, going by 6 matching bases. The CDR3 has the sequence CSARGQALNQPQHF. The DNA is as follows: TGCAGTGCTCGGGGGCAGGCTCTCAATCAGCCCCAGCATTTT.